This T cell receptor (beta chain) was recovered during a study of blood T cell repertoires in COVID-19. In the study overall: Samples representing acute and convalescent COVID-19 were sourced from the United States, Italy and Spain. In each case, the material was cDNA or gDNA derived from T cells, B-cell-depleted T cells, or PBMCs.

With 6 bases removed from V and 7 bases from J, the gap between germline ends came to 12 bases. The CDR3 loop spans 12 amino acids. Method: immunoSEQ multiplex PCR; TCRdb's copy keeps in-frame clones and lacks some. The data contain some 190,000 clones, about four fifths of them singletons. This TCR was sampled from a man aged 55 to 70 with acute or convalescent COVID-19. The V and J genes are TRBV12-3 or TRBV12-4 and TRBJ1-2; D may be TRBD1 (6 bases). The sequenced material came from peripheral blood. CDR3 DNA: TGTGCCAGCAGCACAGGGCAGATTGGCTACACCTTC. Its translation: CASSTGQIGYTF.